A single sample gave rise to the 16 T cell receptor beta chains below, sequenced in a study of blood T cell repertoires in COVID-19. Libraries were prepared by immunoSEQ multiplex PCR; TCRdb keeps only in-frame clonotypes and omits some of them. The table records approximately 190,000 clones, 75% to 90% of them present only once. The sample comprised peripheral blood. These receptors were collected from a man between 60 and 70 years old with acute or convalescent COVID-19.

The rearrangement links TRBV7-8 to TRBJ1-1; TRBD1 aligns across 9 bases. V trimming: 3 bases; J trimming: 11 bases; junction bases outside the gene matches: 10. There are 14 residues in the CDR3. Germline lookup yields CDR1 SGHVS and CDR2 FQNEAQ. The DNA for the CDR3 is TGTGCCAGCAGCTTTTTTGCCCGGGACAGGGATGCTTTCTTT. It encodes CASSFFARDRDAFF.

This clone has only one observation. V and J are TRBV10-3 and TRBJ2-7; the match to TRBD2 covers 11 bases. This CDR3 contains 15 residues. J was trimmed by 0 bases and V by 10 bases; bases with no gene match: 8. The germline V gene encodes CDR1 ENHRY and CDR2 SYGVKD. The CDR3 loop reads CATVVTSGISYEQYF. The CDR3 nucleotides are TGTGCCACCGTAGTGACTAGCGGGATCTCCTACGAGCAGTACTTC.

The chain employs TRBV11-3 and TRBJ2-1, with TRBD2 matching over 8 bases. The germline V gene encodes CDR1 SGHNT and CDR2 YENEEA. This CDR3 has 16 amino acids. After removal of 4 bases from V and 4 bases from J, the junction contained 9 bases not matched to a gene. The CDR3 sequence is CASSSSGLARYNEQFF. The DNA of the CDR3 is TGTGCCAGCAGCTCCTCCGGACTAGCTAGGTACAATGAGCAGTTCTTC.

The V and J genes are TRBV4-1 and TRBJ2-3; TRBD2 matches at 13 bases. The V gene end was trimmed by 0 bases and the J gene end by 6 bases; junction bases not matched to a gene: 6. Germline V gene lookup returns CDR1 MGHRA and CDR2 YSYEKL. The CDR3 spans 17 residues. The CDR3 protein is CASSQDLWTSGSDTQYF. As DNA, the CDR3 is TGCGCCAGCAGCCAAGATCTTTGGACTAGCGGGAGTGATACGCAGTATTTT.

The CDR3 region has the DNA TGTGCCAGCAGCTTCGGGTTAGCACCCCTCCACTTT. Translation: CASSFGLAPLHF. The genes are TRBV11-2 and TRBJ1-6, with unresolved D. This CDR3 region has 12 residues. CDR1 and CDR2 from the germline V gene are SGHAT and FQNNGV. V was shortened by 3 bases and J by 11 bases, with 8 bases between the two germline ends. The full variable domain, in which reference TRBV11-2 and TRBJ1-6 provide the parts outside the CDR3, is EAGVAQSPRYKIIEKRQSVAFWCNPISGHATLYWYQQILGQGPKLLIQFQNNGVVDDSQLPKDRFSAERLKGVDSTLKIQPAKLEDSAVYLCASSFGLAPLHFGNGTRLTVT.

The rearrangement uses TRBV10-3 and TRBJ1-1; D is possibly TRBD1 (5 bases). Germline CDR1 reads ENHRY; CDR2 reads SYGVKD. V lost 6 bases to trimming and J lost 1 base, with 12 bases between them. The CDR3 contains 14 residues. The CDR3 DNA is TGTGCCATCAGCAAGGACAAAAAGAACACTGAAGCTTTCTTT. Amino acid sequence: CAISKDKKNTEAFF.

This chain connects TRBV5-1 to TRBJ2-2; a weak D match, TRBD2 (5 bases). V dropped 2 bases and J dropped 4 bases, with 9 bases sitting between them. Germline values: CDR1 SGHRS, CDR2 YFSETQ. CDR3 length: 14 amino acids. CDR3 amino acids: CASSLEGRTGELFF. In DNA form, the CDR3 reads TGCGCCAGCAGCTTAGAGGGCCGCACCGGGGAGCTGTTTTTT.

DNA for the CDR3: TGCAGCGTTCCTAAGGGGGGGAATGAGCAGTTCTTC. It yields the protein CSVPKGGNEQFF. The chain combines TRBV29-1 with TRBJ2-1; D perhaps matches TRBD2 (7 bases). V lost 5 bases to trimming and J lost 7 bases, with 12 bases between them. The CDR3 extends over 12 amino acids. From germline, CDR1 is SQVTM and CDR2 ANQGSEA.

The genes are TRBV11-3 and TRBJ2-2, with 11 bases identical to TRBD2. The V gene end was trimmed by 4 bases and the J gene end by 6 bases; junction bases not matched to a gene: 7. Germline V CDR1 and CDR2: SGHNT, YENEEA. This CDR3 contains 16 residues. CDR3 loop: CASSYGSGGAPGELFF. DNA for the CDR3: TGTGCCAGCAGCTACGGTAGCGGGGGGGCCCCCGGGGAGCTGTTTTTT. Drawing the rest from reference TRBV11-3 and TRBJ2-2, the complete variable domain is EAGVVQSPRYKIIEKKQPVAFWCNPISGHNTLYWYLQNLGQGPELLIRYENEEAVDDSQLPKDRFSAERLKGVDSTLKIQPAELGDSAVYLCASSYGSGGAPGELFFGEGSRLTVL.

The CDR3: CASSLDGSYNEQFF. CDR3 DNA: TGCGCCAGCAGCTTGGACGGGTCCTACAATGAGCAGTTCTTC. The genes are TRBV5-1 and TRBJ2-1, with D uncertain. This CDR3 region has 14 residues. Between the trimmed V and J ends, which lost 0 bases and 1 base, there was a span of 5 bases. Germline CDR1 is SGHRS and CDR2 is YFSETQ.

V gene TRBV7-9 combines with J gene TRBJ2-1, with 8 bases that match TRBD1. CDR3 size: 14 residues. From germline, CDR1 is SEHNR and CDR2 FQNEAQ (reference sequence). J was trimmed by 5 bases and V by 5 bases; bases with no gene match: 5. The CDR3 DNA follows: TGTGCCAGCAGCCTCACACAGGGGGACAATGAGCAGTTCTTC. Translating it yields CASSLTQGDNEQFF.

This chain connects TRBV7-2 to TRBJ1-3; 8 bases fit TRBD1. V was pared by 4 bases and J by 4 bases, with 3 bases of the junction left unmatched. The CDR3 loop spans 14 amino acids. The germline V gene has CDR1 SGHTA and CDR2 FQGNSA. CDR3 residues: CASSYRGSGNTIYF. The CDR3 DNA is TGTGCCAGCAGCTACAGGGGGTCCGGAAACACCATATATTTT.

The chain uses TRBV6-6 and TRBJ1-6; 7 bases match TRBD1. CDR3 length: 15 residues. The ends lost 6 bases at V and 4 bases at J; junction bases unmatched: 6. The germline V gene encodes CDR1 MNHNY and CDR2 SVGAGI (reference sequence). The CDR3 protein is CASRLGTAYNSPLHF. The CDR3 nucleotides are TGTGCCAGCAGGTTAGGGACAGCATATAATTCACCCCTCCACTTT.

The chain employs TRBV7-9 and TRBJ2-5; 10 bases map to TRBD2. This CDR3 is 15 amino acids long. V dropped 7 bases and J dropped 2; count of bases not matched to a gene: 7. Looked up from germline, CDR1 is SEHNR and CDR2 is FQNEAQ (reference sequence). The CDR3 nucleotides read TGTGCCAGCAACCCTAGCGGGGGCCTGCAAGAGACCCAGTACTTC. It is translated as CASNPSGGLQETQYF.

CDR3 DNA sequence: TGTGCCAGCAGCCCTACCATACAGGGGGCTCGCGGCGAGCAGTACTTC. It yields the protein CASSPTIQGARGEQYF. This chain connects TRBV7-3 to TRBJ2-7; the match to TRBD1 covers 9 bases. CDR1 and CDR2 (germline): SGHTA, FQGTGA. This CDR3 region has 16 residues. The V and J ends lost 5 bases and 6 bases, in that order; junction bases with no gene match: 14.

The chain has TRBV5-8 and TRBJ2-1; D call uncertain. The CDR3 extends over 16 amino acids. Between the trimmed V and J ends, which lost 4 bases and 1 base, there was a span of 15 bases. Germline V gene lookup returns CDR1 SGHTS and CDR2 YDEGEE. The CDR3 sequence: CASSLLTSLSYNEQFF. The CDR3 DNA follows: TGTGCCAGCAGCCTCCTTACCTCACTTTCCTACAATGAGCAGTTCTTC. Together with reference TRBV5-8 and TRBJ2-1, the CDR3 gives the full variable domain: EAGVTQSPTHLIKTRGQQATLRCSPISGHTSVYWYQQALGLGLQFLLWYDEGEERNRGNFPPRFSGRQFPNYSSELNVNALELEDSALYLCASSLLTSLSYNEQFFGPGTRLTVL.